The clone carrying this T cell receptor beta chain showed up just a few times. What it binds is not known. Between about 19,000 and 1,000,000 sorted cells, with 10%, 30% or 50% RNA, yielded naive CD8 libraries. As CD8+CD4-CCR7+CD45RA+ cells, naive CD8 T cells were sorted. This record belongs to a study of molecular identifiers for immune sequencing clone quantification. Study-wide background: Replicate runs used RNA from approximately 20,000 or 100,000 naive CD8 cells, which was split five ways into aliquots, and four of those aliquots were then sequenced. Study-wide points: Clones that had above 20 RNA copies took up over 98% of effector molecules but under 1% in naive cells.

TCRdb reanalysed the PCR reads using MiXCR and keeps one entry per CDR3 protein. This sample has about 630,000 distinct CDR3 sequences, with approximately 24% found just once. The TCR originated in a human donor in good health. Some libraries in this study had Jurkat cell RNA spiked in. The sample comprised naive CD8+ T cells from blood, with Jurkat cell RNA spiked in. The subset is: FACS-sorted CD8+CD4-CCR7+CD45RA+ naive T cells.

CDR3 nucleotides: TGTGCCAGCAGTGACCTGGGGACAGTGATCGACTACGAGCAGTACTTC. Translating gives CASSDLGTVIDYEQYF. The gene calls are TRBV2 and TRBJ2-7; 7 bases match TRBD1. V shed 3 bases and J 3 bases; nucleotides not matched to a gene: 11. CDR3 size: 16 residues. Germline CDR1 is SNHLY and CDR2 is FYNNEI.